This TCR beta chain derives from a study of T cell clonotyping in hematopoietic cell transplantation. Turning to the study itself: Cytoreduction preceded collection of pretransplant recipient samples.

Time point here: recipient sample about 28 days before transplant, after cytoreduction. Points from the study as a whole: Broader posttransplant TCR repertoire diversity was predicted by graft donor and pretransplant recipient Inverse Simpson Index values. At the given depth, recipient repertoires were over 95% de novo clonotypes.

The protocol was immunoSEQ multiplex PCR, while the TCRdb copy is restricted to in-frame clones and leaves out a portion. Of 25,000 to 30,000 clones listed, 85% to 95% were seen once; the top ten hold 2% to 2.5%. With regard to this clone: The antigen is undetermined.

V was cut by 6 bases and J by 0 bases, with 12 bases left in between. CDR1 is MDHEN, CDR2 SYDVKM, per germline. CDR3 length: 15 residues. This TCR was sampled from a man between 45 and 60 years old with acute myeloid leukemia. Some clones in this sample may be carry-over from other donors' samples. Source: peripheral blood mononuclear cells, taken before stem cell transplant. The rearrangement links TRBV28 to TRBJ2-4; the D gene is possibly TRBD2 (6 bases). This chain's CDR3 is CASSNTAGAKNIQYF. The CDR3 region has the DNA TGTGCCAGCAGCAATACAGCGGGAGCCAAAAACATTCAGTACTTC.